Below are 12 T cell receptor beta chains sequenced from a single sample in a study of T cell responses to AZD1222 COVID-19 vaccine. Generated by immunoSEQ multiplex PCR, the TCRdb table keeps only in-frame clones and is missing some. The sample carries some 110,000 clones, approximately 88% recorded once. Sequences were derived from peripheral blood, sampled on day 0 of AZD1222 vaccination. The source is an adult in good health.

The chain carries TRBV24-1 and TRBJ2-5; D gene uncertain. The CDR3 consists of 15 residues. V dropped 7 bases and J dropped 2 bases, with 16 bases sitting between them. The V gene's germline CDR1 is KGHDR and CDR2 SFDVKD. CDR3 DNA sequence: TGTGCCACCAGAACTGCAGACCCCTTTCAAGAGACCCAGTACTTC. Protein: CATRTADPFQETQYF.

The V gene is TRBV6-5, the J gene TRBJ1-2; D perhaps matches TRBD1 (6 bases). With 6 bases removed from V and 8 bases from J, the gap between germline ends came to 19 bases. This CDR3 comprises 14 residues. The germline V gene has CDR1 MNHEY and CDR2 SVGAGI. The chain's CDR3 is CASSLGQTSLGYTF. CDR3 DNA sequence: TGTGCCAGCAGCCTCGGACAGACTTCCCTGGGCTACACCTTC.

The chain recombines TRBV19 with TRBJ1-2; D unresolved. The V end lost 1 base, the J end lost 6 bases, and 12 bases lay between the germline ends. The CDR3 runs 14 residues. Germline lookup yields CDR1 LNHDA and CDR2 SQIVND (reference sequence). In nucleotides, the CDR3 is TGTGCCAGTAGTATAGTGGGCCTGTACGATGGCTACACCTTC. Translating it yields CASSIVGLYDGYTF.

The chain carries TRBV1 and TRBJ2-5; TRBD2, the table's D call, lacks a check against the DNA. TRBV1 is a pseudogene segment. The CDR3 has 19 residues. The CDR3 DNA sequence: TGCACCACCTCCTCAGACCTGAGTTATCGACTAGCCCAACGGGAGACCCAGTACTTC. It is translated as CTTSSDLSYRLAQRETQYF.

The chain couples TRBV5-4 to TRBJ1-6, with 7 bases that match TRBD1. The CDR3 covers 15 residues. V lost 1 base to trimming and J lost 10 bases; unmatched junction nucleotides: 8. The V gene's germline CDR1 is SGHNT and CDR2 YYREEE (reference sequence). The CDR3, as DNA: TGTGCCAGCAGCTTGAGGAGGGGGCAACTATCACCCCTCCACTTT. Translated, it gives CASSLRRGQLSPLHF.

This clone came up a few times. The rearrangement uses TRBV7-9 and TRBJ2-5; D unresolved. The ends were cut back, 5 bases at V and 1 base at J, with 5 bases in the middle. This CDR3 has 12 residues. The germline V gene encodes CDR1 SEHNR and CDR2 FQNEAQ (reference sequence). The CDR3 DNA reads TGTGCCAGCAGCACGCCCCAAGAGACCCAGTACTTC. Its protein product is CASSTPQETQYF.

The DNA for the CDR3 is TGTGCCTGGAGTCTAGGTGGAGGCTACACCTTC. Translation: CAWSLGGGYTF. This chain connects TRBV30 to TRBJ1-2; D remains unclear. In germline, CDR1 is GTSNPN, CDR2 SVGIG (reference sequence). V lost 2 bases and J lost 8, with 9 bases in between. The CDR3 extends over 11 amino acids.

V is TRBV4-2 and J is TRBJ1-2; D is perhaps TRBD1 (6 bases). The CDR3 is 16 amino acids. The V end lost 0 bases, the J end lost 5 bases, and 16 bases lay between the germline ends. Germline V gene data show CDR1 as LGHNA and CDR2 as YNFKEQ. CDR3 loop: CASSQEWTAIQYGYTF. CDR3 in DNA: TGTGCCAGCAGCCAAGAGTGGACAGCGATCCAATATGGCTACACCTTC.

V gene TRBV11-2 combines with J gene TRBJ2-5, with TRBD1 as a possible D gene (6 bases). The CDR3 has 13 amino acids. Per germline, CDR1 SGHAT and CDR2 FQNNGV. V lost 5 bases and J 7 bases, leaving 14 bases between the germline ends. The CDR3 loop reads CASSPIGGWTQYF. As DNA, the CDR3 is TGTGCCAGCAGCCCCATAGGGGGATGGACCCAGTACTTC.

The V gene is TRBV4-3, the J gene TRBJ2-3; TRBD2 agrees at 8 bases. This CDR3 has 14 amino acids. Germline V lookup: CDR1 LGHNA, CDR2 YSLEER. Losses at the gene ends were 1 base for V and 6 bases for J; bases not matched to a gene: 3. The CDR3 protein is CASSQAGGSDTQYF. DNA for the CDR3: TGCGCCAGCAGCCAAGCGGGGGGGTCGGATACGCAGTATTTT.

The chain links TRBV5-1 to TRBJ2-7, with D uncertain. V lost 4 bases to trimming and J lost 6 bases, with 26 bases between them. The CDR3 is 17 residues long. CDR1 is SGHRS and CDR2 is YFSETQ in the germline V gene. The CDR3 DNA sequence: TGCGCCAGCAGCCCAGTACCCGAAGCCCGCGTGTTTGGCGAGCAGTACTTC. It codes for CASSPVPEARVFGEQYF.

The V call is TRBV18, the J call TRBJ1-3; D gene uncertain. This CDR3 region has 14 residues. V was pared by 6 bases and J by 0 bases, with 9 bases between. CDR1 is KGHSH, CDR2 LQKENI, per germline. The CDR3 nucleotides are TGTGCCAGCTCTGAAGAAGACTCTGGAAACACCATATATTTT. This codes for CASSEEDSGNTIYF.